These 20 T cell receptor beta chains were all obtained from the same sample, sequenced in a study of T cells in women clearing cervical HPV infection. TCRdb's copy holds only in-frame clones and misses some; the assay was immunoSEQ multiplex PCR. This sample's clone table lists fewer than 35,000 clones. The specimen was blood buffy coat. These receptors were obtained from a woman between 18 and 70 years old with a cervical HPV16 infection that either progressed to CIN3+ or cleared (not recorded which).

Turning to this clone: The DNA ends 3 residues before the CDR3 does, and the rest of the CDR3 is filled in from the germline J gene. This chain links TRBV18 with TRBJ1-4; D is possibly TRBD1 (5 bases). This CDR3 is built from 16 residues. Germline-derived CDR1 and CDR2 are KGHSH and LQKENI. Partial CDR3 DNA: TGTGCCAGCTCACCCCTAGGGGCCTCACATAATTCACCA. Its translation is CASSPLGASHNSP. The CDR3 reads in full as CASSPLGASHNSPLFF.

Of note for this clone: Read data end 3 residues before the CDR3 end; the end is taken from the germline J gene. The chain links TRBV4-2 to TRBJ2-1; D remains unclear. CDR3 length equals 15 residues. Trimming removed 1 base at V and 9 bases at J, with 16 bases between. Germline CDR1 LGHNA, CDR2 YNFKEQ. CDR3 amino acids: CASSQVTLFVSEQFF. Partial CDR3 DNA: TGTGCCAGCAGCCAAGTGACACTTTTTGTGAGTGAG.

About this clone: Read data end 3 residues before the CDR3 end; the end is taken from the germline J gene. This chain uses TRBV23-1 with TRBJ1-4, with D possibly being TRBD1 (5 bases). TRBV23-1 is recorded as an ORF, its role being uncertain. The CDR3 runs 16 residues. V was cut by 0 bases and J by 8 bases, with 16 bases left in between. CDR3 DNA, as far as it was read: TGCGCCAGCAGTCAATCTCTCCGGCAGGGCCGAGAAAAA. Its protein is CASSQSLRQGREK. The full-length CDR3 reads as CASSQSLRQGREKLFF.

With respect to this clone: The read gets to within 3 residues of the CDR3 end, and the germline J gene fills in the rest. The chain carries TRBV7-6 and TRBJ1-2; 7 bases fit TRBD1. The CDR3 contains 12 residues. Germline V gene data show CDR1 as SGHVS and CDR2 as FNYEAQ. The sequenced CDR3 bases are TGTGCCCCCCAGAGGGGGCTGTGGGGC. Translating gives CAPQRGLWG. The complete CDR3 sequence is CAPQRGLWGYTF.

Worth noting for this clone: Read sequence stops 3 residues before the CDR3 end, and the germline J gene provides the missing end. The chain recombines TRBV5-1 with TRBJ1-6; D not resolved. The V end lost 2 bases, the J end lost 9 bases, and 6 bases lay between the germline ends. The CDR3 is made up of 12 amino acids. Germline V gives CDR1 SGHRS, CDR2 YFSETQ. The CDR3 protein is CASSFEGSPLHF. Incomplete CDR3 DNA: TGCGCCAGCAGCTTTGAGGGTTCACCC.

On this clone itself: The DNA ends 3 residues before the CDR3 does, and the rest of the CDR3 is filled in from the germline J gene. Other nucleotide sequences in the sample specify the same CDR3. The chain is built from TRBV18 and TRBJ2-7, with TRBD2 identical over 13 bases. Germline V CDR1 and CDR2: KGHSH, LQKENI. The junction had 9 bases not matched to a gene; V was cut back by 6 bases and J by 4 bases. The CDR3 runs to 16 residues. CDR3 bases read: TGTGCCAGCTCCCCTCCGGGACTAGCGGGGTCATACGAG. It specifies CASSPPGLAGSYE. The whole CDR3 protein is CASSPPGLAGSYEQYF.

For this clone: The read ends 3 residues shy of where the CDR3 ends; the end is completed using the germline J gene. The chain recombines TRBV6-4 with TRBJ2-5; 10 nucleotides align to TRBD2. The ends lost 3 bases at V and 4 bases at J; junction bases unmatched: 5. The CDR3 consists of 15 residues. CDR1 and CDR2 (germline): MRHNA, SNTAGT. The chain's CDR3 is CASSESGGAGETQYF. Incomplete CDR3 DNA: TGTGCCAGCAGTGAAAGCGGGGGGGCCGGAGAGACC.

On this clone itself: The read ends 3 residues before the CDR3 terminus; that terminus is restored from the germline J gene. The chain recombines TRBV18 with TRBJ2-1, with 7 bases aligning to TRBD1. The ends lost 3 bases at V and 0 bases at J; junction bases unmatched: 8. Germline V gives CDR1 KGHSH, CDR2 LQKENI. The CDR3 covers 17 residues. Here the CDR3 reads CASSPAPGQSSYNEQFF. The sequenced part of the CDR3 DNA is TGTGCCAGCTCACCCGCACCGGGACAGAGCTCCTACAATGAG.

Concerning this clone: The CDR3 extends 3 residues past the end of the read, so its final part is completed from the germline J gene. This sequence joins TRBV10-3 and TRBJ2-1; D remains unclear. The CDR3 runs to 11 residues. Germline CDR1 ENHRY, CDR2 SYGVKD. V lost 5 bases and J lost 7, with 6 bases in between. The part of the CDR3 DNA that was read is TGTGCCATCAGTTATCGGAATGAG. It translates to CAISYRNE. The entire CDR3 reads CAISYRNEQFF.

To note about this clone: The CDR3 is cut off 3 residues early in the read; its end comes from the germline J gene. This sequence joins TRBV30 and TRBJ1-5; a possible D gene is TRBD1 (6 bases). CDR1 and CDR2 (germline): GTSNPN, SVGIG (reference sequence). The CDR3 loop spans 12 amino acids. V was cut by 4 bases and J by 4 bases, with 8 bases left in between. The CDR3 DNA, read in part, is TGTGCCTGGACAAGGGGGAATCAGCCC. Translating gives CAWTRGNQP. The whole CDR3 sequence is CAWTRGNQPQHF.

For this clone: Read sequence stops 3 residues before the CDR3 end, and the germline J gene provides the missing end. The chain recombines TRBV7-9 with TRBJ1-1; possible D gene TRBD1, 5 bases. V was trimmed by 0 bases and J by 4 bases, leaving 9 bases between them. This CDR3 has 14 amino acids. CDR1 and CDR2 from the germline V gene are SEHNR and FQNEAQ (reference sequence). Incomplete CDR3 DNA: TGTGCCAGCAGCTTAGCAGGGGCCGGCACTGAA. It translates to CASSLAGAGTE. The CDR3 in its entirety is CASSLAGAGTEAFF.

Regarding this clone: The read gets to within 3 residues of the CDR3 end, and the germline J gene fills in the rest. This chain links TRBV5-6 with TRBJ2-7; 7 bases agree with TRBD2. Germline assignment: CDR1 SGHDT and CDR2 YYEEEE. CDR3 length: 15 amino acids. V lost 3 bases and J lost 6; bases outside the gene matches: 12. CDR3 bases read: TGTGCCAGCAGCTGGCCGGGGGGACCAACTTCCGAG. This encodes CASSWPGGPTSE. The full-length CDR3 reads as CASSWPGGPTSEQYF.

In the case of this clone: The read comes to an end 3 residues before the CDR3 does, leaving the germline J gene to fill in the end. V gene TRBV7-3 combines with J gene TRBJ2-1; the match to TRBD2 covers 8 bases. The CDR3 runs to 17 residues. V lost 2 bases and J lost 5; bases outside the gene matches: 11. Germline V gene lookup returns CDR1 SGHTA and CDR2 FQGTGA. The CDR3 sequence: CASSLLQRGKLNNEQFF. Incomplete CDR3 DNA: TGTGCCAGCAGCTTACTCCAGCGGGGGAAACTCAACAATGAG.

With respect to this clone: The read ends 3 residues early relative to the CDR3; the germline J gene fills the gap. J is TRBJ1-3 and V is TRBV20-1; D is unclear. CDR1 DFQATT and CDR2 SNEGSKA come from the germline V gene (reference sequence). V lost 6 bases, J lost 0 bases, and 15 bases lay in between. CDR3 length equals 15 residues. CDR3 DNA (partial): TGCAGTGCCCTAAGGCGGGTGAGCTCTGGAAACACC. Protein: CSALRRVSSGNT. Given in full, the CDR3 is CSALRRVSSGNTIYF.

Note on this clone: The read halts 3 residues ahead of the CDR3 end, with the missing end drawn from the germline J gene. The chain joins TRBV20-1 to TRBJ1-3; D not certain. This CDR3 region has 12 residues. Germline V gives CDR1 DFQATT, CDR2 SNEGSKA (reference sequence). V shed 2 bases and J shed 6 bases, with 8 bases lying between them. The CDR3 sequence is CSARSGLNTIYF. The part of the CDR3 DNA that was read is TGCAGTGCTAGATCTGGGCTAAACACC.

Remarks on this clone: Coverage ceases 3 residues before the CDR3 finishes, and the germline J gene fills in the end. The chain is built from TRBV10-2 and TRBJ2-1, with unresolved D. Germline CDR1 reads WSHSY; CDR2 reads SAAADI. V lost 3 bases and J lost 4, with 7 bases in between. The CDR3 totals 13 residues. Partial CDR3 DNA: TGCGCCAGCAGTGACGCAGGTTACAATGAG. This translates into CASSDAGYNE. The whole CDR3 protein is CASSDAGYNEQFF.

The CDR3 loop is CASIAETGARETQYF. CDR3 DNA, as far as it was read: TGTGCCAGCATCGCCGAGACAGGGGCCAGGGAGACC. The chain recombines TRBV7-9 with TRBJ2-5; 8 bases match TRBD1. The CDR3 end lies 3 residues beyond the end of the read and is filled in from the germline J gene. The germline CDR1 and CDR2 sequences are SEHNR and FQNEAQ (reference sequence). The V gene end was trimmed by 7 bases and the J gene end by 5 bases; junction bases not matched to a gene: 12. This CDR3 is 15 amino acids long.

In the case of this clone: The read terminates 3 residues ahead of where the CDR3 ends, so the germline J gene completes it. Other nucleotide sequences from this sample produce the same CDR3. The V gene is TRBV2, the J gene TRBJ2-5; 7 positions agree with TRBD1. Germline CDR1 SNHLY, CDR2 FYNNEI. The CDR3 has 12 amino acids. The trim removed 8 bases at V and 7 bases at J, leaving 7 bases unmatched. The CDR3 here is CASGRTGGTQYF. The covered CDR3 bases are TGTGCCAGCGGAAGGACAGGCGGGACC. Full variable domain (outside the CDR3, taken from reference TRBV2 and TRBJ2-5): EPEVTQTPSHQVTQMGQEVILRCVPISNHLYFYWYRQILGQKVEFLVSFYNNEISEKSEIFDDQFSVERPDGSNFTLKIRSTKLEDSAMYFCASGRTGGTQYFGPGTRLLVL.

As to this clone: The read ends 3 residues before the CDR3 terminus; that terminus is restored from the germline J gene. The chain has TRBV5-5 and TRBJ2-1, with D hard to call. The germline CDR1 and CDR2 sequences are SGHKS and YYEKEE (reference sequence). The CDR3 totals 13 residues. Deletions cut 0 bases from V and 5 bases from J, with 6 bases between. Partial CDR3 DNA: TGTGCCAGCAGCTTGGCGGTGGACAATGAG. Its translation: CASSLAVDNE. The full CDR3 is CASSLAVDNEQFF.

Comment on this clone: The missing CDR3 end, 3 residues past where the read stops, is filled in from the germline J gene. The chain couples TRBV18 to TRBJ1-2; D remains unclear. Germline V gene sequence: CDR1 KGHSH, CDR2 LQKENI. CDR3 length equals 13 residues. The CDR3 bases that were read are TGTGCCAGCTCTACCCTAATCACAGATACC. It yields the protein CASSTLITDT. The complete CDR3 protein is CASSTLITDTYTF.